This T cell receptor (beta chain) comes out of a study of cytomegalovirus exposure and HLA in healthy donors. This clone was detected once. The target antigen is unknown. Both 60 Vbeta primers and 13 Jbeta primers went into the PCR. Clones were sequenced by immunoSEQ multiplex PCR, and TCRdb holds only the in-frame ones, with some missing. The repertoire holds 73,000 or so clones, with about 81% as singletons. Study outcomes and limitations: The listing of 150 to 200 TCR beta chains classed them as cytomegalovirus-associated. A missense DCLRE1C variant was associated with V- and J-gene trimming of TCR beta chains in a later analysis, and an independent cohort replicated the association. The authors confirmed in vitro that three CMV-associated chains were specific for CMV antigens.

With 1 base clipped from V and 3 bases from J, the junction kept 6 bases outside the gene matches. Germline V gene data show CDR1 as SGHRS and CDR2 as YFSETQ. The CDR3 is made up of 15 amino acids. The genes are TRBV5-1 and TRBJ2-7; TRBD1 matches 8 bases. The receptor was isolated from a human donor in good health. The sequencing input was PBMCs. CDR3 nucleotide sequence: TGCGCCAGCAGCTTGTCCGGACAGGGAGTCTACGAGCAGTACTTC. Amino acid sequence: CASSLSGQGVYEQYF.